Below, 29 T cell receptor beta chains from the same sample are listed, as sequenced in a study of shared clonotypes between healthy human individuals. Terminally differentiated effector memory CD45RA+ cells were excluded from the naive CD8 cells, which were CD45RO-negative and positively selected for CCR7. TCRdb keeps only in-frame clones here, not all; method: immunoSEQ multiplex PCR. Counted here are millions of clones, 85% to 95% occurring once; the ten biggest clones make up 0.9% to 1.3%. The sequenced material came from naive CD8+ T cells sorted from blood. These receptors all come from a man aged 18 to 35 in good health.

The chain combines TRBV27 with TRBJ2-3, with 7 bases lining up with TRBD2. Germline V gene lookup returns CDR1 MNHEY and CDR2 SMNVEV (reference sequence). This CDR3 region has 16 residues. With 5 bases clipped from V and 5 bases from J, the junction kept 13 bases outside the gene matches. The CDR3 DNA reads as TGTGCCAGCAGTCCTTCCGCGGGGGAATTTCGAGATACGCAGTATTTT. This encodes CASSPSAGEFRDTQYF.

The chain is built from TRBV7-9 and TRBJ2-2; 8 bases line up with TRBD1. Germline trimming cut 6 bases from V and 3 bases from J; bases unmatched to any gene: 9. The germline gives CDR1 SEHNR, CDR2 FQNEAQ (reference sequence). This CDR3 comprises 16 residues. In DNA, the CDR3 is TGTGCCAGCAGTACCGGACAGGGATCGGACACCGGGGAGCTGTTTTTT. Protein sequence: CASSTGQGSDTGELFF.

V usage is TRBV7-6 and J usage is TRBJ2-7, with D tentatively TRBD2 (6 bases). Trimming shortened V by 1 base and J by 3 bases, and 10 bases separated the two germline ends. This CDR3 has 14 amino acids. The V gene's germline CDR1 is SGHVS and CDR2 FNYEAQ. CDR3 in DNA: TGTGCCAGCAGCTTAGAGGCTAGCGTCTACGAGCAGTACTTC. It is translated as CASSLEASVYEQYF.

The rearrangement uses TRBV5-6 and TRBJ2-1; 7 nucleotides line up with TRBD2. The CDR3 has 15 residues. Trimming cost V 1 base and J 4 bases; bases outside gene matches: 5. Germline V CDR1 and CDR2: SGHDT, YYEEEE. DNA for the CDR3: TGTGCCAGCAGCTTGTGGCTAGCGGAGTACAATGAGCAGTTCTTC. This sequence encodes CASSLWLAEYNEQFF.

The chain carries TRBV2 and TRBJ1-2; D remains ambiguous. V dropped 5 bases and J dropped 3 bases, with 16 bases sitting between them. Per the germline V gene, CDR1 is SNHLY and CDR2 is FYNNEI. The CDR3 contains 15 residues. The CDR3 spells CASSSWIFPDYGYTF. The CDR3 nucleotides are TGTGCCAGCAGTTCCTGGATTTTTCCGGACTATGGCTACACCTTC.

J is TRBJ2-2 and V is TRBV7-9; 9 bases are shared with TRBD2. V lost 5 bases and J lost 1; bases outside the gene matches: 8. This CDR3 is 17 amino acids long. Germline loops: CDR1 SEHNR, CDR2 FQNEAQ (reference sequence). The CDR3 DNA reads TGTGCCAGCAGCCCCCGGATAGCGGGAGAGAACACCGGGGAGCTGTTTTTT. This translates into CASSPRIAGENTGELFF.

The chain employs TRBV27 and TRBJ2-1, with 13 bases matching TRBD2. CDR3 length: 15 amino acids. Germline CDR1 and CDR2: MNHEY and SMNVEV (reference sequence). The V and J ends lost 5 bases and 6 bases, in that order; junction bases with no gene match: 4. In DNA form, the CDR3 reads TGTGCCAGCAGTCTAGGGACTAGCGGGGCCAATGAGCAGTTCTTC. As protein: CASSLGTSGANEQFF.

This clone was found once. The rearrangement joins TRBV4-2 to TRBJ2-1; either TRBD1 or TRBD2 may fit D (5 bases each). Trimming stripped 8 bases from V and 0 bases from J, with 14 bases between. CDR3 length: 15 amino acids. Germline V lookup: CDR1 LGHNA, CDR2 YNFKEQ. DNA of the CDR3: TGTGCCAGCGGGGGTTGGCCAGCCTCCTACAATGAGCAGTTCTTC. This sequence encodes CASGGWPASYNEQFF.

Of note for this clone: Germline and junction disagree at one end, which may indicate a read error. The chain employs TRBV7-7 and TRBJ2-1, with D unclear. CDR1 and CDR2 from the germline V gene are SSHAT and FNYEAQ (reference sequence). The CDR3 is 15 amino acids. The CDR3 DNA follows: TGTGCTAGCAGATACACCCCCGACGGATACAATGAGCAGTTCTTC. This encodes CASRYTPDGYNEQFF.

The chain has TRBV6-5 and TRBJ2-2; 7 bases are shared with TRBD2. Trimming at V came to 3 bases and at J to 1 base, leaving 5 bases not matched to a gene. The CDR3 runs to 16 residues. CDR1 is MNHEY, CDR2 SVGAGI, per germline. The CDR3 region has the DNA TGTGCCAGCAGTTATGGCGGGAGAAGGAACACCGGGGAGCTGTTTTTT. Protein: CASSYGGRRNTGELFF.

The chain has TRBV7-2 and TRBJ1-6; tentative D call: TRBD1 (5 bases). This CDR3 spans 19 amino acids. Deletions cut 2 bases from V and 5 bases from J, with 22 bases between. The germline CDR1 and CDR2 sequences are SGHTA and FQGNSA. The CDR3 DNA reads as TGTGCCAGCAGCTTACAAGTGGGGTCGGGGGTGTATAATAATTCACCCCTCCACTTT. Its protein product is CASSLQVGSGVYNNSPLHF.

The J gene is TRBJ2-3, the V gene TRBV11-2; D possibly corresponds to TRBD2 (6 bases). CDR1 and CDR2 (germline): SGHAT, FQNNGV. The CDR3 is made up of 15 amino acids. Trimming removed 5 bases at V and 1 base at J, with 13 bases between. DNA for the CDR3: TGTGCCAGCAGCCCCTGGAGGGATGGCACAGATACGCAGTATTTT. It codes for CASSPWRDGTDTQYF.

V is TRBV30 and J is TRBJ2-5; weak D call: TRBD1 (6 bases). Germline values: CDR1 GTSNPN, CDR2 SVGIG (reference sequence). V was clipped by 4 bases and J by 1 base, with 7 bases between them. The CDR3 covers 12 residues. The CDR3 loop reads CAWTDSQETQYF. Here the CDR3 DNA reads TGTGCCTGGACGGACAGCCAAGAGACCCAGTACTTC.

The chain joins TRBV28 to TRBJ1-1; D gene ambiguous. This CDR3 comprises 13 residues. Between the trimmed V and J ends, which lost 6 bases and 11 bases, there was a span of 19 bases. Germline V gene data show CDR1 as MDHEN and CDR2 as SYDVKM. The CDR3 loop is CASSRDQPLRAFF. The CDR3 DNA sequence: TGTGCCAGCAGCCGTGACCAACCCCTGAGGGCTTTCTTT.

The table lists this clone with a count of one. V is TRBV19 and J is TRBJ2-1, with D perhaps given as TRBD1 or TRBD2 (5 bases each). This CDR3 comprises 14 residues. Germline CDR1 LNHDA, CDR2 SQIVND (reference sequence). V was trimmed by 10 bases and J by 4 bases, leaving 17 bases between them. This chain's CDR3 is CATKYGEGYNEQFF. CDR3 sequence (DNA): TGTGCCACCAAATACGGCGAGGGGTACAATGAGCAGTTCTTC.

The rearrangement links TRBV29-1 to TRBJ2-3; a weak D match, TRBD1 (6 bases). This CDR3 comprises 14 residues. CDR1 and CDR2 from the germline V gene are SQVTM and ANQGSEA. The germline V and J ends were trimmed by 3 bases and 2 bases, with 12 bases remaining between them. The CDR3 DNA follows: TGCAGCGTTGAGGACAGCGGCACCACAGATACGCAGTATTTT. This gives the protein CSVEDSGTTDTQYF.

V and J are TRBV6-1 and TRBJ1-6; D is ambiguous. The CDR3 has 16 residues. In germline, CDR1 is MNHNS, CDR2 SASEGT. The V end lost 2 bases, the J end lost 10 bases, and 18 bases lay between the germline ends. The CDR3 protein is CASSELTEGLGSPLHF. The DNA of the CDR3 is TGTGCCAGCAGTGAACTGACGGAGGGATTAGGATCACCCCTCCACTTT.

The gene calls are TRBV18 and TRBJ2-7, with D perhaps TRBD2 (6 bases). Germline V gene sequence: CDR1 KGHSH, CDR2 LQKENI. This CDR3 is 15 amino acids long. Trimming took off 3 bases at V and 2 bases at J, with 14 bases between the two ends. As DNA, the CDR3 is TGTGCCAGCTCACCTGGGCTAGCGACGACCTACGAGCAGTACTTC. Translating it yields CASSPGLATTYEQYF.

The chain is built from TRBV9 and TRBJ1-2; D uncertain. Germline CDR1 is SGDLS and CDR2 is YYNGEE. Trimming removed 0 bases at V and 2 bases at J, with 5 bases between. CDR3 length equals 13 residues. CDR3 protein: CASSVVENYGYTF. CDR3 nucleotides: TGTGCCAGCAGCGTAGTAGAAAACTATGGCTACACCTTC.

V gene TRBV11-2 combines with J gene TRBJ2-7, with D uncertain. This CDR3 region has 11 residues. Germline CDR1 and CDR2: SGHAT and FQNNGV. The V end was cut by 4 bases, the J end by 9 bases, with 10 bases between. The CDR3 DNA is TGTGCCAGCAGCTCTGACGCCTCGCAGTACTTC. Its translation: CASSSDASQYF.

The chain is built from TRBV7-2 and TRBJ2-2; 10 bases fit TRBD2. CDR3 length: 17 amino acids. Trimming at V came to 5 bases and at J to 4 bases, leaving 10 bases not matched to a gene. The V gene's germline CDR1 is SGHTA and CDR2 FQGNSA. CDR3 region: CASSPGLAALGTGELFF. DNA for the CDR3: TGTGCCAGCAGCCCCGGACTAGCGGCTTTGGGCACCGGGGAGCTGTTTTTT.

This CDR3 reads CASSLPREEGSYEQYF. The CDR3 DNA sequence: TGTGCCAGCAGCTTGCCCCGGGAGGAGGGATCCTACGAGCAGTACTTC. The rearrangement uses TRBV7-2 and TRBJ2-7, with 7 bases matching TRBD2. V trimming: 3 bases; J trimming: 1 base; junction bases outside the gene matches: 9. This CDR3 spans 16 amino acids. In germline, CDR1 is SGHTA, CDR2 FQGNSA. The variable domain in full, with the rest retrieved from reference TRBV7-2 and TRBJ2-7, is GAGVSQSPSNKVTEKGKDVELRCDPISGHTALYWYRQSLGQGLEFLIYFQGNSAPDKSGLPSDRFSAERTGGSVSTLTIQRTQQEDSAVYLCASSLPREEGSYEQYFGPGTRLTVT.

The chain links TRBV12-5 to TRBJ1-1; D remains unclear. V shed 1 base and J shed 7 bases, with 16 bases lying between them. There are 15 residues in the CDR3. Germline CDR1 reads LGHNT; CDR2 reads FRNRAP. The CDR3 sequence is CASGLANTGEDEAFF. As DNA, the CDR3 is TGTGCTAGTGGTTTGGCCAATACGGGTGAAGATGAAGCTTTCTTT.

This chain uses TRBV5-6 with TRBJ2-7; 8 nucleotides match TRBD2. CDR1 and CDR2 from the germline V gene are SGHDT and YYEEEE. The length of the CDR3 is 17 residues. Germline trimming cut 2 bases from V and 5 bases from J; bases unmatched to any gene: 15. CDR3 protein: CASSLRPGTRVLHEQYF. The CDR3 region has the DNA TGTGCCAGCAGCTTAAGGCCCGGGACTAGGGTTCTCCACGAGCAGTACTTC.

The chain joins TRBV4-1 to TRBJ2-7; the D call may be TRBD1 or TRBD2 (6 bases each). This CDR3 is 13 amino acids long. The germline CDR1 and CDR2 sequences are MGHRA and YSYEKL. Deletions cut 1 base from V and 6 bases from J, with 10 bases between. CDR3 coding DNA: TGCGCCAGCAGCCAAGTAGGGGGGCCCGAGCAGTACTTC. The encoded protein is CASSQVGGPEQYF.

The J gene is TRBJ2-1, the V gene TRBV11-2; 13 nucleotides agree with TRBD2. Per the germline V gene, CDR1 is SGHAT and CDR2 is FQNNGV. Germline trimming cut 5 bases from V and 2 bases from J; bases unmatched to any gene: 12. The CDR3 is 19 amino acids. The CDR3 loop is CASSIDGLAGVPAYNEQFF. The CDR3 coding sequence is TGTGCCAGCAGCATTGATGGACTAGCGGGAGTACCCGCCTACAATGAGCAGTTCTTC.

The chain uses TRBV11-3 and TRBJ2-7; D gene ambiguous. V lost 6 bases and J lost 6, with 15 bases in between. Germline V gene lookup returns CDR1 SGHNT and CDR2 YENEEA. The CDR3 loop spans 13 amino acids. The CDR3 spells CASSSYGLGEQYF. The CDR3, as DNA: TGTGCCAGCAGTTCATATGGCCTAGGCGAGCAGTACTTC.

Notes on this clone: Mismatch with germline at one junction end may stem from a read error. V gene TRBV27 combines with J gene TRBJ2-3, with 11 positions matching TRBD2. The CDR3 is made up of 16 amino acids. The germline V gene encodes CDR1 MNHEY and CDR2 SMNVEV (reference sequence). CDR3 coding DNA: TGTGCCACCAGTTCTTGGTTAGCGGGAGGGACAGATACGCAGTATTTT. Its translation is CATSSWLAGGTDTQYF.

V and J are TRBV27 and TRBJ2-7; D remains ambiguous. With 5 bases removed from V and 6 bases from J, the gap between germline ends came to 14 bases. The CDR3 runs to 13 residues. Germline CDR1 MNHEY, CDR2 SMNVEV (reference sequence). CDR3 loop: CASSPPGWGEQYF. The CDR3 DNA reads as TGTGCCAGCAGTCCCCCCGGATGGGGCGAGCAGTACTTC.